The next 28 T cell receptor beta chains were all read from a single sample in a study of T cell repertoires in cytomegalovirus infection (dated by TCRdb to about 2019). Instrument on record: Illumina HiSeq 1500. TCRdb's own reprocessing of the public reads used fastp at Q25 and MiXCR and kept productive beta chains. CDR3 protein duplicates are merged, each entry listing the most common genes and DNA. The sample profile shows about 140,000 distinct CDR3 sequences; about 6.3% of them were found once. In total, the top ten clones hold more than 15% of the sample. The sequencing input was PBMCs. Every receptor here comes from a human donor in good health (CMV status not recorded). Some clones in this sample may be carry-over from other donors' samples.

This clonotype was counted ten times or more. The rearrangement uses TRBV28 and TRBJ2-1; the D is unclear. The V and J ends lost 5 bases and 0 bases respectively, with 14 bases between them. The CDR3 totals 16 residues. CDR1 is MDHEN, CDR2 SYDVKM, per germline. The CDR3 region is CASSLWLTSSYNEQFF. In DNA form, the CDR3 reads TGTGCCAGCAGTCTTTGGTTGACGAGCTCCTACAATGAGCAGTTCTTC. Full variable domain (rest looked up from reference TRBV28 and TRBJ2-1): DVKVTQSSRYLVKRTGEKVFLECVQDMDHENMFWYRQDPGLGLRLIYFSYDVKMKEKGDIPEGYSVSREKKERFSLILESASTNQTSMYLCASSLWLTSSYNEQFFGPGTRLTVL.

This clonotype was counted many times. This CDR3 reads CASSPQGTGSGQPQHF. The DNA for the CDR3 is TGTGCCAGCAGCCCTCAGGGGACGGGCTCGGGGCAGCCCCAGCATTTT. The J gene is TRBJ1-5, the V gene TRBV7-2; possible D gene TRBD1, 6 bases. Trimming removed 5 bases from V and 7 bases from J, with 21 bases in between. Germline assignment: CDR1 SGHTA and CDR2 FQGNSA. The CDR3 totals 16 residues.

This chain connects TRBV20-1 to TRBJ1-1, with TRBD1 identical over 8 bases. Looked up from germline, CDR1 is DFQATT and CDR2 is SNEGSKA (reference sequence). The ends lost 6 bases at V and 0 bases at J; junction bases unmatched: 9. The CDR3 extends over 15 amino acids. For the CDR3, the DNA is TGCAGTGCACCCGGGACAGGATCCATGAACACTGAAGCTTTCTTT. This translates into CSAPGTGSMNTEAFF.

In this sample, this clonotype turned up many times. V usage is TRBV2 and J usage is TRBJ1-5, with D maybe TRBD1 (5 bases). Germline V CDR1 and CDR2: SNHLY, FYNNEI. The CDR3 totals 13 residues. The V gene lost 7 bases and the J gene lost 4 bases, with 11 bases spanning the gap. The CDR3 coding sequence is TGTGCCAGCAAGGGGTCAGTTAATCAGCCCCAGCATTTT. Encoded protein: CASKGSVNQPQHF.

J is TRBJ1-4 and V is TRBV30; D perhaps matches TRBD1 (5 bases). V shed 2 bases and J shed 7 bases, with 14 bases lying between them. Germline V gene sequence: CDR1 GTSNPN, CDR2 SVGIG (reference sequence). The CDR3 sequence is 14 residues long. CDR3 sequence: CAWSIGTWSEKLFF. The CDR3 nucleotides are TGTGCCTGGAGTATCGGGACGTGGAGTGAAAAACTGTTTTTT. Complete variable domain (other parts from reference TRBV30 and TRBJ1-4): SQTIHQWPATLVQPVGSPLSLECTVEGTSNPNLYWYRQAAGRGLQLLFYSVGIGQISSEVPQNLSASRPQDRQFILSSKKLLLSDSGFYLCAWSIGTWSEKLFFGSGTQLSVL.

The rearrangement links TRBV20-1 to TRBJ2-7; TRBD2 aligns across 7 bases. J was trimmed by 5 bases and V by 6 bases; bases with no gene match: 10. Germline V CDR1 and CDR2: DFQATT, SNEGSKA (reference sequence). The CDR3 consists of 13 residues. The CDR3 sequence is CSAQRTSADEQYF. The CDR3 DNA is TGCAGTGCGCAAAGGACTAGTGCGGACGAGCAGTACTTC.

This clonotype appeared a few times. V and J are TRBV20-1 and TRBJ1-2; D is unresolved. Germline CDR1 reads DFQATT; CDR2 reads SNEGSKA (reference sequence). This CDR3 contains 11 residues. Trimming took off 1 base at V and 8 bases at J, with 8 bases between the two ends. The CDR3, as DNA: TGCAGTGCTAGAGGGGGAGAGGGCTACACCTTC. Protein: CSARGGEGYTF.

This clonotype was counted many times. V and J are TRBV11-2 and TRBJ1-1; 7 bases match TRBD1. Germline assignment: CDR1 SGHAT and CDR2 FQNNGV. The CDR3 has 14 residues. V shed 1 base, J shed 3 bases, and the junction held 2 bases outside the gene matches. The CDR3: CASSLGQGYTEAFF. DNA for the CDR3: TGTGCCAGCAGCTTAGGACAGGGTTACACTGAAGCTTTCTTT.

The sample holds a few counts of this clonotype. J is TRBJ2-7 and V is TRBV2; 7 bases match TRBD1. Per the germline V gene, CDR1 is SNHLY and CDR2 is FYNNEI. Trimming removed 6 bases from V and 0 bases from J; junction bases left unmatched: 2. CDR3 length: 13 residues. The CDR3 nucleotides are TGTGCCAGCAGGACAGGGATCTCCTACGAGCAGTACTTC. This codes for CASRTGISYEQYF.

This clonotype was recorded at least ten times. The chain combines TRBV20-1 with TRBJ2-7; 8 positions agree with TRBD2. Germline V gene lookup returns CDR1 DFQATT and CDR2 SNEGSKA (reference sequence). The trim removed 3 bases at V and 1 base at J, leaving 5 bases unmatched. The CDR3 runs to 14 residues. CDR3 coding DNA: TGCAGTGCTAGCACGAGCGGGGGTTCCTACGAGCAGTACTTC. Amino acids: CSASTSGGSYEQYF.

This clonotype was recorded many times. This rearrangement joins TRBV15 to TRBJ1-5; a possible D gene is TRBD1 (6 bases). The V end was cut by 3 bases, the J end by 4 bases, with 16 bases between. The CDR3 is 16 residues long. Germline V CDR1 and CDR2: LNHNV, YYDKDF (reference sequence). CDR3 region: CATSSPAGDPNQPQHF. CDR3 coding DNA: TGTGCCACCAGCAGTCCGGCAGGGGACCCTAATCAGCCCCAGCATTTT.

The sample holds a few counts of this clonotype. The rearrangement uses TRBV6-1 and TRBJ2-7, with 8 bases aligning to TRBD1. The CDR3 runs to 15 residues. V gave up 2 bases and J gave up 2 bases; unmatched junction bases: 5. CDR1 is MNHNS, CDR2 SASEGT, per germline. The CDR3 coding sequence is TGTGCCAGCAGTGAACTCGGACAGGGTCCCTACGAGCAGTACTTC. Translated: CASSELGQGPYEQYF.

This clonotype was recorded a few times. V is TRBV20-1 and J is TRBJ1-4; the D gene is possibly TRBD1 (5 bases). The CDR3 covers 13 residues. CDR1 is DFQATT and CDR2 is SNEGSKA in the germline V gene (reference sequence). With 5 bases removed from V and 5 bases from J, the gap between germline ends came to 12 bases. The CDR3 here is CSAANRGNEKLFF. CDR3 bases: TGCAGTGCTGCAAATCGGGGGAATGAAAAACTGTTTTTT.

This chain connects TRBV7-8 to TRBJ2-7; no clear D. CDR1 and CDR2 from the germline V gene are SGHVS and FQNEAQ. This CDR3 comprises 13 residues. The V gene lost 5 bases and the J gene lost 2 bases, with 10 bases spanning the gap. The CDR3 DNA reads as TGTGCCAGCAGCACGGACGGGCCCTACGAGCAGTACTTC. It encodes CASSTDGPYEQYF.

This clonotype was counted ten times or more. The chain is built from TRBV28 and TRBJ2-6; D may match TRBD1 or TRBD2 (6 bases each). This CDR3 spans 15 amino acids. CDR1 and CDR2 (germline): MDHEN, SYDVKM. Trimming pared 7 bases from V and 2 bases from J, leaving 12 bases between. This CDR3 reads CASTPGATGANVLTF. The DNA of the CDR3 is TGTGCCAGCACCCCGGGGGCTACTGGGGCCAACGTCCTGACTTTC.

This clonotype was counted ten times or more. This chain links TRBV4-1 with TRBJ1-1, with a possible D match to TRBD1 (5 bases). CDR3 size: 21 residues. In germline, CDR1 is MGHRA, CDR2 YSYEKL. V was trimmed by 0 bases and J by 3 bases, leaving 29 bases between them. The CDR3 region is CASSQDSPRVFNPSGDTEAFF. CDR3 DNA sequence: TGCGCCAGCAGCCAAGATAGCCCCAGGGTCTTTAATCCCTCTGGGGACACTGAAGCTTTCTTT.

The sample holds many counts of this clonotype. Here the CDR3 DNA reads TGTGCCATCAGTGAGTCAATTGAAAAACTGTTTTTT. Protein sequence: CAISESIEKLFF. V usage is TRBV10-3 and J usage is TRBJ1-4; D call uncertain. V was cut by 0 bases and J by 7 bases, with 3 bases left in between. Germline V CDR1 and CDR2: ENHRY, SYGVKD. The CDR3 runs to 12 residues.

This clonotype has a count of ten or more. The V gene is TRBV7-2, the J gene TRBJ2-5; 7 bases line up with TRBD2. V lost 5 bases and J lost 5; bases outside the gene matches: 11. CDR1 and CDR2 from the germline V gene are SGHTA and FQGNSA. The CDR3 length is 15 residues. Written as DNA, the CDR3 is TGTGCCAGCAGCCCATACCGGACTAGATCTGAGACCCAGTACTTC. This sequence encodes CASSPYRTRSETQYF.

This clonotype was seen many times. V gene TRBV7-2 combines with J gene TRBJ2-5; 13 bases agree with TRBD2. Germline assignment: CDR1 SGHTA and CDR2 FQGNSA. The junction had 8 bases not matched to a gene; V was cut back by 5 bases and J by 5 bases. CDR3 size: 16 residues. As DNA, the CDR3 is TGTGCCAGCAGCCCCCGACTAGCGGGGGGCTTCGAGACCCAGTACTTC. It codes for CASSPRLAGGFETQYF.

This clonotype came up many times. This rearrangement joins TRBV7-2 to TRBJ2-2; D possibly matches TRBD1 or TRBD2 (5 bases each). The CDR3 is 18 amino acids. With 4 bases removed from V and 6 bases from J, the gap between germline ends came to 24 bases. CDR1 and CDR2 (germline): SGHTA, FQGNSA. CDR3 bases: TGTGCCAGCAGCTCCCCCTCCGGGACCCAGCCTGGGGCCGGGGAGCTGTTTTTT. Translating gives CASSSPSGTQPGAGELFF.

This clonotype was recorded at least ten times. The rearrangement joins TRBV6-2 or TRBV6-3 to TRBJ2-3, with a possible D match to TRBD2 (5 bases). The CDR3 has 15 residues. The V gene lost 6 bases and the J gene lost 8 bases, with 21 bases spanning the gap. The germline CDR1 and CDR2 sequences are MNHEY and SVGEGT. CDR3 in DNA: TGTGCCAGCAGACCCGGACTCGGTGGGATTGCTACGCAGTATTTT. Its translation is CASRPGLGGIATQYF.

This clonotype has ten or more counts. This chain joins TRBV28 and TRBJ1-2; D gene unclear. This CDR3 contains 15 residues. The germline V gene has CDR1 MDHEN and CDR2 SYDVKM. V lost 2 bases, J lost 4 bases, and 14 bases lay in between. CDR3 sequence: CASSLLWATVYGYTF. CDR3 DNA: TGTGCCAGCAGTTTACTATGGGCAACGGTCTATGGCTACACCTTC.

The chain recombines TRBV6-5 with TRBJ1-1, with 9 bases matching TRBD1. The ends lost 6 bases at V and 3 bases at J; junction bases unmatched: 5. Germline-derived CDR1 and CDR2 are MNHEY and SVGAGI. The length of the CDR3 is 14 residues. CDR3 in amino acids: CASRKQGADTEAFF. CDR3 DNA: TGTGCCAGCAGAAAACAGGGGGCGGACACTGAAGCTTTCTTT.

The chain joins TRBV19 to TRBJ2-7, with no clear D. Germline assignment: CDR1 LNHDA and CDR2 SQIVND (reference sequence). Trimming stripped 5 bases from V and 1 base from J, with 9 bases between. CDR3 length: 13 residues. CDR3 region: CASSAGPSYEQYF. The CDR3 DNA reads TGTGCCAGTAGTGCAGGCCCTTCCTACGAGCAGTACTTC.

This clonotype has ten or more counts. The chain is built from TRBV7-6 and TRBJ2-7; 9 positions match TRBD1. The V and J ends lost 2 bases and 0 bases, in that order; junction bases with no gene match: 8. This CDR3 contains 17 residues. Per germline, CDR1 SGHVS and CDR2 FNYEAQ. The CDR3 is CASSLKWDRVSSYEQYF. The CDR3, as DNA: TGTGCCAGCAGCTTAAAGTGGGACAGGGTGAGCTCCTACGAGCAGTACTTC.

This clonotype was observed at least ten times. The chain is built from TRBV10-3 and TRBJ1-5; D gene uncertain. CDR1 and CDR2 from the germline V gene are ENHRY and SYGVKD. V lost 10 bases and J 0 bases, leaving 16 bases between the germline ends. The CDR3 runs to 15 residues. CDR3 in amino acids: CATSRRARSNQPQHF. For the CDR3, the DNA is TGTGCCACCTCACGGAGGGCTCGTAGCAATCAGCCCCAGCATTTT.

Ten or more counts support this clonotype. The chain carries TRBV15 and TRBJ1-3; no definite D call. CDR3 size: 15 residues. The germline V and J ends were trimmed by 1 base and 2 bases, with 9 bases remaining between them. Looked up from germline, CDR1 is LNHNV and CDR2 is YYDKDF (reference sequence). The CDR3, as DNA: TGTGCCACCAGCAGAGGATCCCTACCTGGAAACACCATATATTTT. The encoded protein is CATSRGSLPGNTIYF.

This clonotype was seen only a few times. The V gene is TRBV29-1, the J gene TRBJ2-3; weak D call: TRBD1 (7 bases). V shed 6 bases and J shed 6 bases, with 16 bases lying between them. The germline V gene has CDR1 SQVTM and CDR2 ANQGSEA. The CDR3 is made up of 13 amino acids. The CDR3 DNA is TGCAGCGTGGCCCCCAGGGGGGATGATACGCAGTATTTT. The encoded protein is CSVAPRGDDTQYF.